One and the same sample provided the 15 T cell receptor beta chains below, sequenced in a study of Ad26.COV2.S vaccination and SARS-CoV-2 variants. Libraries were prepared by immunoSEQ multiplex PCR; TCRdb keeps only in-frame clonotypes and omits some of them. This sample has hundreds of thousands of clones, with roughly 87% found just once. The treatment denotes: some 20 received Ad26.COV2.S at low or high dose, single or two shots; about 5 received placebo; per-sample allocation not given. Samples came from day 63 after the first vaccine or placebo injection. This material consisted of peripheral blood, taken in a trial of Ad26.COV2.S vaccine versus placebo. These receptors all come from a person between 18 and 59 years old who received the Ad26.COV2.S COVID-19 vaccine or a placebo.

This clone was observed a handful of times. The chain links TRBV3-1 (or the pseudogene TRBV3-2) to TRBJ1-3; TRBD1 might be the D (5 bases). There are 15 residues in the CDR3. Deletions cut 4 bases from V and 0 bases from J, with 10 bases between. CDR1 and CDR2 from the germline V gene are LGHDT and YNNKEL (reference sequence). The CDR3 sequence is CASSPSGISGNTIYF. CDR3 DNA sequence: TGTGCCAGCAGCCCCTCAGGGATCTCTGGAAACACCATATATTTT.

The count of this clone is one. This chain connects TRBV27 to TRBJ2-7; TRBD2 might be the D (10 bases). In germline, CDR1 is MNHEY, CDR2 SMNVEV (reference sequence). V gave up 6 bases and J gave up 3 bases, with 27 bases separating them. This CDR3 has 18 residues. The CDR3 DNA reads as TGTGCCAGCAGGGACAGGGGTCCCTGGCTAGCGGGGGTCTACGAGCAGTACTTC. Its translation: CASRDRGPWLAGVYEQYF.

Written as DNA, the CDR3 is TGCAGCGTTGAAACCCGGACAGAGAGCTCCTACAATGAGCAGTTCTTC. Translated, it gives CSVETRTESSYNEQFF. The chain uses TRBV29-1 and TRBJ2-1; possible D gene TRBD1, 6 bases. Deletions cut 2 bases from V and 0 bases from J, with 14 bases between. The germline CDR1 and CDR2 sequences are SQVTM and ANQGSEA. The CDR3 spans 16 residues.

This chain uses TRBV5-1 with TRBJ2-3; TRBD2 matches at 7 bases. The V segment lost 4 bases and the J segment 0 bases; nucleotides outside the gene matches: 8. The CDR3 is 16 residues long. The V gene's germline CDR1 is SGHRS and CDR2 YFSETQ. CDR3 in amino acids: CASSRGTIPSTDTQYF. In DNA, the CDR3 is TGCGCCAGCAGCAGAGGGACTATACCTAGCACAGATACGCAGTATTTT.

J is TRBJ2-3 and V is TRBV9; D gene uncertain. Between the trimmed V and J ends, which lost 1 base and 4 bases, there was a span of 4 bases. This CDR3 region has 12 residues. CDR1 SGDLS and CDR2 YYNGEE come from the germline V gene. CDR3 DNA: TGTGCCAGCAGCGTAAACCCAGATACGCAGTATTTT. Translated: CASSVNPDTQYF.

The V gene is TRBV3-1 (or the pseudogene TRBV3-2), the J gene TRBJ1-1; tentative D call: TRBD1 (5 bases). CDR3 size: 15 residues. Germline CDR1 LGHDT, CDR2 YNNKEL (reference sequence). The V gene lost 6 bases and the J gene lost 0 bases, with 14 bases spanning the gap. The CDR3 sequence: CASREGGAMNTEAFF. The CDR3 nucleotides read TGTGCCAGCAGGGAAGGAGGGGCTATGAACACTGAAGCTTTCTTT.

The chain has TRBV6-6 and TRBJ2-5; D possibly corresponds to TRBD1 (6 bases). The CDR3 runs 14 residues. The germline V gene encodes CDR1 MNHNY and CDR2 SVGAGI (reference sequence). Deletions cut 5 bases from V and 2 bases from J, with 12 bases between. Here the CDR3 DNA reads TGTGCCAGCAGTACCTCACAGGGACAAGAGACCCAGTACTTC. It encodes CASSTSQGQETQYF.

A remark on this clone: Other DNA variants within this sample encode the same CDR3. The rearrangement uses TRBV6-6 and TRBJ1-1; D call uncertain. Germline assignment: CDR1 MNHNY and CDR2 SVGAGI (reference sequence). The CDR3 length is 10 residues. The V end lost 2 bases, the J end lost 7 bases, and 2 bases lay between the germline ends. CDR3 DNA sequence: TGTGCCAGCAGTTACGGTGAAGCTTTCTTT. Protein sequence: CASSYGEAFF.

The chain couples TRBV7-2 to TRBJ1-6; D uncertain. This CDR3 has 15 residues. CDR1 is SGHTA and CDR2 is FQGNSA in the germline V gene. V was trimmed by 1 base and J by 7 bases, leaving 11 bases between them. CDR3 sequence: CASSLDGLRNSPLHF. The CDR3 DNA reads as TGTGCCAGCAGCTTAGATGGACTTAGGAATTCACCCCTCCACTTT.

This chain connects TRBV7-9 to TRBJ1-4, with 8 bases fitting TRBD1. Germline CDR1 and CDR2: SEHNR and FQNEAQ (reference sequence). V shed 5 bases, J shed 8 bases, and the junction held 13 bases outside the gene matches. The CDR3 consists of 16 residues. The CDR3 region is CASSPKQGARGEKLFF. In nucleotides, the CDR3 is TGTGCCAGCAGCCCAAAGCAGGGGGCAAGAGGGGAAAAACTGTTTTTT.

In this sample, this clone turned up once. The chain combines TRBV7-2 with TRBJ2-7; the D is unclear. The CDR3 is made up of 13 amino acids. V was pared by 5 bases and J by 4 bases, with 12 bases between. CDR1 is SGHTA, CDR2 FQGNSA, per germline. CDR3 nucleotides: TGTGCCAGCAGCCCGAGGACGGCGTACGAGCAGTACTTC. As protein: CASSPRTAYEQYF. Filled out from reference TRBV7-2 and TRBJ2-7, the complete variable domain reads GAGVSQSPSNKVTEKGKDVELRCDPISGHTALYWYRQSLGQGLEFLIYFQGNSAPDKSGLPSDRFSAERTGGSVSTLTIQRTQQEDSAVYLCASSPRTAYEQYFGPGTRLTVT.

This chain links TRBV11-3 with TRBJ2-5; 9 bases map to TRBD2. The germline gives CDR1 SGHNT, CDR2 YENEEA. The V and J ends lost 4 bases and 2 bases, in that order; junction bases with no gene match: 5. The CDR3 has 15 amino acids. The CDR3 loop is CASSSSGGPQETQYF. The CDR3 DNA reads TGTGCCAGCAGCTCGAGCGGGGGGCCTCAAGAGACCCAGTACTTC. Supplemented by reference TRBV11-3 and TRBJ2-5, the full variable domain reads EAGVVQSPRYKIIEKKQPVAFWCNPISGHNTLYWYLQNLGQGPELLIRYENEEAVDDSQLPKDRFSAERLKGVDSTLKIQPAELGDSAVYLCASSSSGGPQETQYFGPGTRLLVL.

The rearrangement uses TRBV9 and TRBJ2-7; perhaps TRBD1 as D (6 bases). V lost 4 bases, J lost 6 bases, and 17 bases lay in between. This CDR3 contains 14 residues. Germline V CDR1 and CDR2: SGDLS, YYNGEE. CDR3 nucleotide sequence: TGTGCCAGCAGCAGAAAGACAGGTGACGGCGAGCAGTACTTC. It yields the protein CASSRKTGDGEQYF. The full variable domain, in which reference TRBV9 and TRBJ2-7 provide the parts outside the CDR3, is DSGVTQTPKHLITATGQRVTLRCSPRSGDLSVYWYQQSLDQGLQFLIQYYNGEERAKGNILERFSAQQFPDLHSELNLSSLELGDSALYFCASSRKTGDGEQYFGPGTRLTVT.

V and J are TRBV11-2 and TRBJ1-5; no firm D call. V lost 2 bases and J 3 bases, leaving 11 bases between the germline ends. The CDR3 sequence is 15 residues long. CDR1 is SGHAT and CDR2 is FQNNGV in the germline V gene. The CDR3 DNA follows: TGTGCCAGCAGCTTAAGCCCGTATCCCAATCAGCCCCAGCATTTT. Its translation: CASSLSPYPNQPQHF.

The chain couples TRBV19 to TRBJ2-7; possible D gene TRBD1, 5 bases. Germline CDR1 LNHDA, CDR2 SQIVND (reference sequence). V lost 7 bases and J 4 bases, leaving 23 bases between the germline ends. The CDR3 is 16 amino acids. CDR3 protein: CASKPTQGYSVYEQYF. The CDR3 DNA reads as TGTGCCAGTAAACCAACCCAGGGTTATTCTGTTTACGAGCAGTACTTC.